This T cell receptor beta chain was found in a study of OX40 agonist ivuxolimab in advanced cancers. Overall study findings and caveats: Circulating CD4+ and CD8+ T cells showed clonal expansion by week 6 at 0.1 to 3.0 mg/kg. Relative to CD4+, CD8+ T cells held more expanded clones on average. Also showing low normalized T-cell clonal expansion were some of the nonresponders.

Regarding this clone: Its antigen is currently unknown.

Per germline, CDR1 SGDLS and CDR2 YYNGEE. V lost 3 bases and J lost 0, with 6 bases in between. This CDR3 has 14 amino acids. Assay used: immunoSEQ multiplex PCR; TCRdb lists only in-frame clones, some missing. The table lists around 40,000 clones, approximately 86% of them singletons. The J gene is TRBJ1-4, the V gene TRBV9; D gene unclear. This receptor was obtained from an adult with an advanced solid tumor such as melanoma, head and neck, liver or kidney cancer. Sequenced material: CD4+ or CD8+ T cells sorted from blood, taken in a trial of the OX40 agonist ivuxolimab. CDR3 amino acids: CASSAGTTNEKLFF. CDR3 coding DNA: TGTGCCAGCAGCGCCGGGACAACTAATGAAAAACTGTTTTTT.